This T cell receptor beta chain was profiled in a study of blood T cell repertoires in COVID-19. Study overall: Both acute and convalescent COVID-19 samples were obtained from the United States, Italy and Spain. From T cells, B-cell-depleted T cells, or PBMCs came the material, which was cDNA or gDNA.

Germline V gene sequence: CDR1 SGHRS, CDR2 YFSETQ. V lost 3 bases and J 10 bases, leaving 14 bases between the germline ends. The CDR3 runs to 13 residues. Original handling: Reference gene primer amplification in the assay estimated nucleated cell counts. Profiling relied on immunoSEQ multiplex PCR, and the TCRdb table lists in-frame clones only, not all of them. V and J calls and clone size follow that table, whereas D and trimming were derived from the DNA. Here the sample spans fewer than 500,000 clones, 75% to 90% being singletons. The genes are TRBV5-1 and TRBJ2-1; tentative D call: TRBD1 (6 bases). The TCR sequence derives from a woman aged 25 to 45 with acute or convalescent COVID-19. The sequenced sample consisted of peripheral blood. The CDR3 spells CASSSPSDREQFF. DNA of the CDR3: TGCGCCAGCAGCTCTCCTTCCGACAGGGAGCAGTTCTTC.